Below, 20 T cell receptor beta chains from the same sample are listed, as sequenced in a study of OX40 agonist ivuxolimab in advanced cancers. Generated by immunoSEQ multiplex PCR, the TCRdb table keeps only in-frame clones and is missing some. Among fewer than 90,000 clones listed, roughly nine tenths were seen once. This sample comprised CD4+ or CD8+ T cells sorted from blood, obtained in a trial of the OX40 agonist ivuxolimab. These receptors were collected from an adult with an advanced solid tumor such as melanoma, head and neck, liver or kidney cancer.

Note on this clone: As the CDR3 is not closed by the conserved phenylalanine or tryptophan, this likely results from a read error. It is unclear where the CDR3 begins or ends on the DNA, so no DNA is shown, and the CDR3 is as TCRdb lists it. The rearrangement joins TRBV19 to TRBJ2-7; the table's D call, TRBD2, has no DNA check behind it. CDR1 is LNHDA, CDR2 SQIVND, per germline (reference sequence). The CDR3 sequence runs 8 residues, both termini included. CDR3 in amino acids: CATRPPRD.

J is TRBJ1-1 and V is TRBV29-1, with D possibly being TRBD1 (6 bases). Trimming removed 8 bases at V and 6 bases at J, with 22 bases between. Germline V gene data show CDR1 as SQVTM and CDR2 as ANQGSEA. CDR3 length: 14 amino acids. CDR3 bases: TGCAGCACAGGACAAGGGACCCCAGGGGCTGAAGCTTTCTTT. This codes for CSTGQGTPGAEAFF.

J is TRBJ1-5 and V is TRBV4-1; D call uncertain. The V gene's germline CDR1 is MGHRA and CDR2 YSYEKL. CDR3 length: 16 amino acids. Between the trimmed V and J ends, which lost 0 bases and 0 bases, there was a span of 9 bases. The CDR3 here is CASSQDVAASNQPQHF. The CDR3 region has the DNA TGCGCCAGCAGCCAAGATGTGGCAGCTAGCAATCAGCCCCAGCATTTT.

This clone came up once. The rearrangement links TRBV2 to TRBJ2-7, with 13 bases matching TRBD2. CDR3 size: 16 residues. Germline-derived CDR1 and CDR2 are SNHLY and FYNNEI. Trimming removed 0 bases from V and 4 bases from J; junction bases left unmatched: 3. CDR3: CASSEATTSGRYEQYF. CDR3 DNA: TGTGCCAGCAGTGAAGCGACGACTAGCGGGAGGTACGAGCAGTACTTC.

CDR3 amino acids: CASSYGTSGAHEQFF. CDR3 sequence (DNA): TGCGCCAGCAGCTACGGGACTAGCGGGGCCCATGAGCAGTTCTTC. The gene calls are TRBV5-1 and TRBJ2-1; 13 nucleotides match TRBD2. This CDR3 has 15 amino acids. CDR1 is SGHRS and CDR2 is YFSETQ in the germline V gene. V lost 3 bases and J lost 8; bases outside the gene matches: 5.

This chain uses TRBV10-1 with TRBJ2-3; D is ambiguous. In germline, CDR1 is WNHNN, CDR2 SYGVQD (reference sequence). V was pared by 6 bases and J by 6 bases, with 13 bases between. This CDR3 region has 13 residues. The CDR3 here is CASSPGLRDTQYF. The DNA for the CDR3 is TGCGCCAGCAGCCCGGGCCTAAGGGATACGCAGTATTTT.

This chain links TRBV27 with TRBJ1-2; 10 nucleotides align to TRBD1. J gave up 5 bases and V 3 bases, and 9 bases lay outside the gene matches. The CDR3 consists of 16 residues. The germline gives CDR1 MNHEY, CDR2 SMNVEV (reference sequence). The CDR3 here is CASSFHRQGAGYGYTF. The CDR3 nucleotides are TGTGCCAGCAGTTTCCACCGACAGGGGGCGGGGTATGGCTACACCTTC.

With regard to this clone: Other nucleotide sequences from this sample produce the same CDR3. CDR3 region: CASSPRGDTEAFF. The CDR3, as DNA: TGTGCCAGCTCACCTCGGGGGGACACTGAAGCTTTCTTT. This sequence joins TRBV18 and TRBJ1-1, with D possibly being TRBD1 (5 bases). This CDR3 region has 13 residues. Germline-derived CDR1 and CDR2 are KGHSH and LQKENI. V was trimmed by 3 bases and J by 3 bases, leaving 8 bases between them.

J is TRBJ1-2 and V is TRBV5-4; D is possibly TRBD1 (5 bases). Between the trimmed V and J ends, which lost 0 bases and 8 bases, there was a span of 20 bases. Germline V gives CDR1 SGHNT, CDR2 YYREEE (reference sequence). The CDR3 is 16 residues long. CDR3 protein: CASSLVGVRENQGYTF. Written as DNA, the CDR3 is TGTGCCAGCAGCTTGGTAGGGGTTCGGGAGAACCAAGGCTACACCTTC.

The chain has TRBV5-6 and TRBJ2-7; 9 bases agree with TRBD1. Germline V gene sequence: CDR1 SGHDT, CDR2 YYEEEE. This CDR3 region has 16 residues. Losses at the gene ends were 4 bases for V and 4 bases for J; bases not matched to a gene: 12. This CDR3 is CASSREPTGGPYEQYF. The CDR3, as DNA: TGTGCCAGCAGCCGTGAGCCAACAGGGGGCCCATACGAGCAGTACTTC.

V and J are TRBV7-8 and TRBJ2-1; D possibly corresponds to TRBD2 (6 bases). Per the germline V gene, CDR1 is SGHVS and CDR2 is FQNEAQ. The CDR3 contains 15 residues. Trimming removed 1 base at V and 9 bases at J, with 16 bases between. The CDR3 reads CASSLEEWRVFEQFF. The CDR3 DNA reads TGTGCCAGCAGCTTAGAAGAATGGAGGGTCTTTGAGCAGTTCTTC.

The rearrangement joins TRBV29-1 to TRBJ1-2; the D is unclear. The CDR3 loop spans 11 amino acids. Trimming stripped 3 bases from V and 6 bases from J, with 8 bases between. Germline CDR1 SQVTM, CDR2 ANQGSEA. This chain's CDR3 is CSVDRTHGYTF. CDR3 DNA sequence: TGCAGCGTTGATAGGACCCATGGCTACACCTTC.

The chain carries TRBV10-3 and TRBJ2-7; TRBD2 is a possible D gene (6 bases). The CDR3 has 15 residues. Germline V lookup: CDR1 ENHRY, CDR2 SYGVKD. The V end was cut by 10 bases, the J end by 1 base, with 20 bases between. CDR3 loop: CATSRDLSASYEQYF. DNA of the CDR3: TGTGCCACCTCCCGGGACTTAAGCGCTTCCTACGAGCAGTACTTC.

This sequence joins TRBV15 and TRBJ1-1; no clear D gene. Deletions cut 8 bases from V and 11 bases from J, with 15 bases between. The germline gives CDR1 LNHNV, CDR2 YYDKDF (reference sequence). This CDR3 region has 11 residues. CDR3 nucleotide sequence: TGTGCCACCGGCGGGATGGGAGCGGCTTTCTTT. Its protein product is CATGGMGAAFF.

The chain combines TRBV2 with TRBJ1-1; D is ambiguous. Between the trimmed V and J ends, which lost 6 bases and 1 base, there was a span of 9 bases. This CDR3 is built from 13 residues. The germline gives CDR1 SNHLY, CDR2 FYNNEI. The CDR3 nucleotides read TGTGCCAGCAGCGACCCTACGAACACTGAAGCTTTCTTT. This translates into CASSDPTNTEAFF. The variable domain in full, with the rest retrieved from reference TRBV2 and TRBJ1-1, is EPEVTQTPSHQVTQMGQEVILRCVPISNHLYFYWYRQILGQKVEFLVSFYNNEISEKSEIFDDQFSVERPDGSNFTLKIRSTKLEDSAMYFCASSDPTNTEAFFGQGTRLTVV.

The rearrangement links TRBV2 to TRBJ1-3, with D perhaps TRBD1 (5 bases). Per the germline V gene, CDR1 is SNHLY and CDR2 is FYNNEI. The V end lost 8 bases, the J end lost 3 bases, and 17 bases lay between the germline ends. The CDR3 has 15 amino acids. CDR3 sequence: CASGWAGNRGNTIYF. For the CDR3, the DNA is TGTGCCAGCGGGTGGGCAGGGAATCGTGGAAACACCATATATTTT.

V gene TRBV30 combines with J gene TRBJ2-7; TRBD1 matches 9 bases. After removal of 3 bases from V and 4 bases from J, the junction contained 10 bases not matched to a gene. There are 15 residues in the CDR3. Germline V lookup: CDR1 GTSNPN, CDR2 SVGIG (reference sequence). For the CDR3, the DNA is TGTGCCTGGAGAACAACAGGGGGCGCGGGGTACGAGCAGTACTTC. Its translation: CAWRTTGGAGYEQYF.

The chain links TRBV7-9 to TRBJ2-1; 8 bases align to TRBD2. With 1 base clipped from V and 14 bases from J, the junction kept 7 bases outside the gene matches. Germline loops: CDR1 SEHNR, CDR2 FQNEAQ (reference sequence). The CDR3 sequence is 13 residues long. This CDR3 is CASSLVEGLGEFF. In nucleotides, the CDR3 is TGTGCCAGCAGCTTAGTAGAGGGACTAGGGGAGTTCTTC.

The rearrangement uses TRBV30 and TRBJ1-1; D possibly corresponds to TRBD1 (5 bases). V gave up 5 bases and J gave up 0 bases, with 10 bases separating them. Looked up from germline, CDR1 is GTSNPN and CDR2 is SVGIG (reference sequence). The CDR3 is 13 residues long. CDR3 sequence reads: CAWWGRLNTEAFF. In nucleotides, the CDR3 is TGTGCCTGGTGGGGACGGTTGAACACTGAAGCTTTCTTT.

The J gene is TRBJ1-5, the V gene TRBV7-2, with a weak D call TRBD1 (5 bases). Germline CDR1 reads SGHTA; CDR2 reads FQGNSA. This CDR3 is 17 amino acids long. With 5 bases removed from V and 1 base from J, the gap between germline ends came to 18 bases. The DNA of the CDR3 is TGTGCCAGCAGCGGGGGTCCGGAAGGGCAAAGCAATCAGCCCCAGCATTTT. Protein sequence: CASSGGPEGQSNQPQHF.